These 16 T cell receptor beta chains share one sample of origin, sequenced in a study of beta chain features in type 1 diabetes. Of the isolated RNA, all was reverse transcribed, and so the sequenced material was expressed TCRB transcripts. The protocol was immunoSEQ multiplex PCR, while the TCRdb copy is restricted to in-frame clones and leaves out a portion. This table holds 200,000 to 300,000 clones, about 25% found once. What was sequenced was central memory CD4+ T cells from blood. The receptors originated from a young man in good health.

The chain has TRBV30 and TRBJ1-1; D is unresolved. Germline CDR1 is GTSNPN and CDR2 is SVGIG (reference sequence). Trimming removed 5 bases at V and 3 bases at J, with 7 bases between. This CDR3 contains 11 residues. The DNA for the CDR3 is TGTGCCTGGTCGGTTTACACTGAAGCTTTCTTT. Its protein is CAWSVYTEAFF.

The chain combines TRBV29-1 with TRBJ1-1; D is undetermined. The germline V gene has CDR1 SQVTM and CDR2 ANQGSEA. CDR3 length: 11 amino acids. V was shortened by 4 bases and J by 4 bases, with 7 bases between the two germline ends. Here the CDR3 reads CSVVRGTEAFF. In nucleotides, the CDR3 is TGCAGCGTTGTGCGGGGCACTGAAGCTTTCTTT.

About this clone itself: In the same sample, other DNA sequences code for this CDR3. J is TRBJ2-7 and V is TRBV11-2, with D unclear. With 4 bases removed from V and 2 bases from J, the gap between germline ends came to 3 bases. The CDR3 is made up of 11 amino acids. Germline CDR1 and CDR2: SGHAT and FQNNGV. The CDR3 protein is CASSSAYEQYF. CDR3 nucleotide sequence: TGTGCCAGCAGCTCAGCCTACGAGCAGTACTTC.

The chain uses TRBV28 and TRBJ2-1; D gene uncertain. This CDR3 has 12 amino acids. With 6 bases removed from V and 12 bases from J, the gap between germline ends came to 15 bases. The germline gives CDR1 MDHEN, CDR2 SYDVKM. The CDR3 DNA reads as TGTGCCAGCAGCCCCGCGCAGGCCGGGCAGTTCTTC. This encodes CASSPAQAGQFF.

The CDR3 region has the DNA TGTGCCAGCAGTTATAGGGCGGCTAAACAAGAGACCCAGTACTTC. Its translation is CASSYRAAKQETQYF. This chain joins TRBV28 and TRBJ2-5; unclear D gene. The CDR3 covers 15 residues. CDR1 and CDR2 from the germline V gene are MDHEN and SYDVKM. The V gene lost 4 bases and the J gene lost 2 bases, with 14 bases spanning the gap.

This clone was seen a handful of times. A single base separates this from a much larger clone, so it may be a read error. The gene calls are TRBV28 and TRBJ2-7; D call uncertain. Trimming pared 6 bases from V and 2 bases from J, leaving 5 bases between. This CDR3 spans 11 amino acids. Germline values: CDR1 MDHEN, CDR2 SYDVKM. CDR3 sequence (DNA): TGTGCCAGCAGCCCGGCCTACGAGCAGTACTTC. Its translation: CASSPAYEQYF.

The chain is built from TRBV23-1 and TRBJ2-5, with D perhaps TRBD1 or TRBD2 (5 bases each). TRBV23-1 is an ORF, and what it does is uncertain. V lost 2 bases to trimming and J lost 3 bases, with 16 bases between them. The CDR3 has 16 amino acids. The CDR3 sequence is CASSQRAGTDEETQYF. The CDR3 nucleotides read TGCGCCAGCAGTCAACGCGCCGGGACGGACGAAGAGACCCAGTACTTC.

This clone was detected a few times. The chain has TRBV29-1 and TRBJ2-5; 8 bases are shared with TRBD1. Germline trimming cut 6 bases from V and 3 bases from J; bases unmatched to any gene: 9. The germline gives CDR1 SQVTM, CDR2 ANQGSEA. CDR3 length: 14 residues. The CDR3 DNA sequence: TGCAGCGTCTACGCAGGGGGCGAAAAAGAGACCCAGTACTTC. Its protein is CSVYAGGEKETQYF.

This clone came up a few times. This chain links TRBV21-1 with TRBJ2-1. TRBV21-1 is annotated as a pseudogene. CDR3 size: 10 residues. The DNA of the CDR3 is TGTACGGAGAGGACGGGCGAGCAGTTCTTC. It translates to CTERTGEQFF.

This sequence joins TRBV30 and TRBJ1-5, with D hard to call. Trimming pared 0 bases from V and 0 bases from J, leaving 12 bases between. This CDR3 is 16 amino acids long. Germline V gene lookup returns CDR1 GTSNPN and CDR2 SVGIG (reference sequence). The CDR3 region is CAWSVASSYSNQPQHF. CDR3 bases: TGTGCCTGGAGTGTGGCATCTTCCTATAGCAATCAGCCCCAGCATTTT. The variable domain in full, completed from reference TRBV30 and TRBJ1-5, reads SQTIHQWPATLVQPVGSPLSLECTVEGTSNPNLYWYRQAAGRGLQLLFYSVGIGQISSEVPQNLSASRPQDRQFILSSKKLLLSDSGFYLCAWSVASSYSNQPQHFGDGTRLSIL.

This clone occurred a few times. CDR3: CASSAKTTGELFF. CDR3 DNA sequence: TGTGCCAGCAGTGCCAAAACGACCGGGGAGCTGTTTTTT. The chain couples TRBV6-4 to TRBJ2-2, with D hard to call. The CDR3 has 13 residues. The germline CDR1 and CDR2 sequences are MRHNA and SNTAGT. Trimming left V 4 bases short and J 5 bases short, with 8 bases between.

V usage is TRBV30 and J usage is TRBJ1-3; D is undetermined. This CDR3 is 13 amino acids long. CDR1 and CDR2 (germline): GTSNPN, SVGIG (reference sequence). Trimming removed 3 bases from V and 0 bases from J, with 6 bases in between. In nucleotides, the CDR3 is TGTGCCTGGAGCCTTGGCTCTGGAAACACCATATATTTT. Amino acids: CAWSLGSGNTIYF.

The rearrangement links TRBV29-1 to TRBJ1-5, with 7 bases aligning to TRBD1. Germline values: CDR1 SQVTM, CDR2 ANQGSEA. This CDR3 has 13 residues. V trimming: 6 bases; J trimming: 6 bases; junction bases outside the gene matches: 8. CDR3 in amino acids: CSVGEGASQPQHF. The CDR3 DNA reads as TGCAGCGTAGGGGAGGGGGCGAGTCAGCCCCAGCATTTT.

The chain couples TRBV7-2 to TRBJ2-7, with 8 bases identical to TRBD2. CDR1 and CDR2 (germline): SGHTA, FQGNSA. The V gene end was trimmed by 5 bases and the J gene end by 7 bases; junction bases not matched to a gene: 16. This CDR3 is built from 16 residues. CDR3 residues: CASSPTSGTRPGEQYF. In DNA form, the CDR3 reads TGTGCCAGCAGCCCGACCTCGGGGACTAGGCCTGGAGAGCAGTACTTC.

This clone was observed at least ten times. The chain employs TRBV11-2 and TRBJ2-1, with 9 bases that match TRBD2. The CDR3 is made up of 17 amino acids. Trimming removed 1 base from V and 10 bases from J; junction bases left unmatched: 14. Germline V gene data show CDR1 as SGHAT and CDR2 as FQNNGV. CDR3 nucleotide sequence: TGTGCCAGCAGCTTAGCCATTAGCGGGGGTCCCTTGAGGGAGCAGTTCTTC. Protein sequence: CASSLAISGGPLREQFF. Full variable domain (outside the CDR3, taken from reference TRBV11-2 and TRBJ2-1): EAGVAQSPRYKIIEKRQSVAFWCNPISGHATLYWYQQILGQGPKLLIQFQNNGVVDDSQLPKDRFSAERLKGVDSTLKIQPAKLEDSAVYLCASSLAISGGPLREQFFGPGTRLTVL.

This clone was seen a handful of times. This chain links TRBV7-6 with TRBJ2-5; the D is unclear. This CDR3 has 13 residues. CDR1 is SGHVS and CDR2 is FNYEAQ in the germline V gene. V lost 4 bases, J lost 2 bases, and 8 bases lay in between. CDR3 nucleotides: TGTGCCAGCAGCTATCGACTTCAAGAGACCCAGTACTTC. This codes for CASSYRLQETQYF.